This T cell receptor (beta chain) was captured by sequencing in a study of cytomegalovirus exposure and HLA in healthy donors. The study ran its PCR with 60 Vbeta and 13 Jbeta primers. Data came from immunoSEQ multiplex PCR; TCRdb stores just in-frame clones and leaves some out. The sample has some 120,000 clones, about 73% seen once; the top ten hold nearly 6%. The CDR3 is made up of 15 amino acids. Germline lookup yields CDR1 SGHTA and CDR2 FQGNSA. For this clone: Its antigen is as yet unknown.

Study findings and constraints: TCR beta chain V- and J-gene trimming was linked, in a later analysis, to a missense variant in DCLRE1C. What was likely a sequencing artifact was a cluster of highly shared sequence variants.

It was healthy bone marrow donors who served as donors. Sequenced sample: PBMCs. The V gene is TRBV7-2, the J gene TRBJ2-5, with 10 bases aligning to TRBD1. Judging by the DNA end, TRBJ2-7 fits better; the J call may be wrong. The receptor's source is a woman in her forties or fifties in good health and CMV-seropositive. CDR3: CASSRGDRGSYEQYF. The CDR3 DNA reads TGTGCCAGCAGTCGGGGGGACAGGGGATCCTACGAGCAGTACTTC.